The TCR beta chain described here comes from a study of cytomegalovirus exposure and HLA in healthy donors. On the study more broadly: T cells numbering around 200 million yielded around 120 million unique TCR beta sequences in an earlier analysis.

The PCR ran on 60 Vbeta and 13 Jbeta primers. Original analysis: In a later analysis, the count reached some 88 million unique TCR beta chains, with roughly 12 million shared. The table came from immunoSEQ multiplex PCR; TCRdb's copy has only in-frame clones and leaves some out. That table is the source of V, J and clone size, and D and trimming were worked out from the DNA. The sample carries under 200,000 clones, 62% recorded once. The CDR3 extends over 15 amino acids. The J segment lost 1 base and the V segment lost 5 bases, leaving 5 bases of the junction unmatched. Germline CDR1 is LNHDA and CDR2 is SQIVND (reference sequence).

The source of this sequence is a man in his forties in good health and CMV-seronegative. Sequenced: PBMCs. The rearrangement uses TRBV19 and TRBJ2-1; 7 bases are a match to TRBD2. The CDR3 is CASSAQAGSYNEQFF. In DNA form, the CDR3 reads TGTGCCAGTAGTGCACAAGCGGGGTCCTACAATGAGCAGTTCTTC.